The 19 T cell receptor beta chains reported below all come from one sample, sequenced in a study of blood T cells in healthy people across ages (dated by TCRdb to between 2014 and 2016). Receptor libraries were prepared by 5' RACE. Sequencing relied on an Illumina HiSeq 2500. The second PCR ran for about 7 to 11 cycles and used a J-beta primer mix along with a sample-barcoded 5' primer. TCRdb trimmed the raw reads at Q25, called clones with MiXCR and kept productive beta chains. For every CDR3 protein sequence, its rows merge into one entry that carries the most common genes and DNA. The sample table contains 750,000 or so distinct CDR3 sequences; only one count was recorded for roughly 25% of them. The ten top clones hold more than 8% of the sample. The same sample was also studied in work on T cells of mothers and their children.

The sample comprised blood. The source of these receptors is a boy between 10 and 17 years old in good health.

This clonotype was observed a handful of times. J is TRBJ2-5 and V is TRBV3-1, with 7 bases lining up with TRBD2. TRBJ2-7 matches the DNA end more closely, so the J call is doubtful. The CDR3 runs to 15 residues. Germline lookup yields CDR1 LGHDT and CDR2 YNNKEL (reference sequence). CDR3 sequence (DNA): TGTGCCAGCAGCCAAGTGCTAGCGGACTTCTACGAGCAGTACTTC. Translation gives CASSQVLADFYEQYF.

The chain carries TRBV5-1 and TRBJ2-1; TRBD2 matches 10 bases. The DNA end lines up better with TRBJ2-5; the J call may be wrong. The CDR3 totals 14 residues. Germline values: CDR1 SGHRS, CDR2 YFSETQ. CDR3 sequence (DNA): TGCGCCAGCAGCGAGCGGGGGGGCCACGAGACCCAGTACTTC. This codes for CASSERGGHETQYF.

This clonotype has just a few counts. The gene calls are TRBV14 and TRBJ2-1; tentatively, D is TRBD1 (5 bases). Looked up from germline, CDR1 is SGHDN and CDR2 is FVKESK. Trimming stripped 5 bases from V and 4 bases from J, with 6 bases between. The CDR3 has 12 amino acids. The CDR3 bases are TGTGCCAGCAGCAACAGGTACAATGAGCAGTTCTTC. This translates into CASSNRYNEQFF.

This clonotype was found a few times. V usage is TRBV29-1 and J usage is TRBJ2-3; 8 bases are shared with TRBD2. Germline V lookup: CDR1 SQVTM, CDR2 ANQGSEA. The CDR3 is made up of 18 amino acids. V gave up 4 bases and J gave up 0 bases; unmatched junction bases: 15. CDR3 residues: CSVVDRPRTSSSTDTQYF. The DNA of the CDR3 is TGCAGCGTTGTAGATCGCCCAAGGACTAGCAGTAGCACAGATACGCAGTATTTT.

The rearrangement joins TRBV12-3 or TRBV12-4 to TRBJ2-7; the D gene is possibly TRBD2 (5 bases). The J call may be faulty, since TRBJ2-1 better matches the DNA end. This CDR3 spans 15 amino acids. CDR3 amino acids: CASSLISGLDNEQFF. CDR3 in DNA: TGTGCCAGCAGTTTAATTTCAGGACTGGACAATGAGCAGTTCTTC.

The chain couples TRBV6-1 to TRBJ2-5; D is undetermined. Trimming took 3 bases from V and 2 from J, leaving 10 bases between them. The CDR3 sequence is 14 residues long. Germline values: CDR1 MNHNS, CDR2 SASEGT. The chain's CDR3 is CASSDISSQETQYF. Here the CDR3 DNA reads TGTGCCAGCAGTGACATCTCTTCTCAAGAGACCCAGTACTTC.

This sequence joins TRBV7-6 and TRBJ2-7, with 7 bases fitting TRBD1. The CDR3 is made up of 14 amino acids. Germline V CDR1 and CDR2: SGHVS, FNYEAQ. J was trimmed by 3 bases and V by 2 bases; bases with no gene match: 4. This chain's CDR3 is CASSLYRGDYEQYF. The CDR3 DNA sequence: TGTGCCAGCAGCTTATACAGGGGAGACTACGAGCAGTACTTC.

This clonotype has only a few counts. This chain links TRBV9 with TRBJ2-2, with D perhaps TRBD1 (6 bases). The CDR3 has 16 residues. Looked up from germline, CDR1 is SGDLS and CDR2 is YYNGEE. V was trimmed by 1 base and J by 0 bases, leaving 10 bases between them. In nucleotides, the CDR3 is TGTGCCAGCAGCGTAACGGACAGCTCGAACACCGGGGAGCTGTTTTTT. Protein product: CASSVTDSSNTGELFF.

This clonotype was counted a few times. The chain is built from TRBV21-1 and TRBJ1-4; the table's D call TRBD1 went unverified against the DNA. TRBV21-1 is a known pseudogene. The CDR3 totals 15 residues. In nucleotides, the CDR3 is TGTGCCAGCAGCTTTCAACAGGGAATCGGTGAAAAACTGTTTTTT. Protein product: CASSFQQGIGEKLFF.

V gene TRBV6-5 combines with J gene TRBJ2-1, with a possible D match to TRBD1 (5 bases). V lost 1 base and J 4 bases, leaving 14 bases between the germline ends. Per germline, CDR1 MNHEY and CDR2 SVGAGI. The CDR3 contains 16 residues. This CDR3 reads CASSYFRTLAYNEQFF. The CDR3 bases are TGTGCCAGCAGTTACTTTAGGACACTTGCGTACAATGAGCAGTTCTTC.

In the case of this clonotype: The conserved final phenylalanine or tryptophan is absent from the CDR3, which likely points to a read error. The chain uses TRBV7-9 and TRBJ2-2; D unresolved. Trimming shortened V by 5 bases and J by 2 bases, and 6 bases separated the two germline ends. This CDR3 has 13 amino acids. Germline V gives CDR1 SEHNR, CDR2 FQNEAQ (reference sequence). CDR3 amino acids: CASSIDNTGELFL. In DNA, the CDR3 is TGTGCCAGCAGCATTGATAACACCGGGGAGCTGTTTCTT.

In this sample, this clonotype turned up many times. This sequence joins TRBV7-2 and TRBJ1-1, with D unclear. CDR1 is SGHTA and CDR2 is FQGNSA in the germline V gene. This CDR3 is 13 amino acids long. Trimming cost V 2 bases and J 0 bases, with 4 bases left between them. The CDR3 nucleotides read TGTGCCAGCAGCTTATCCATGAACACTGAAGCTTTCTTT. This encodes CASSLSMNTEAFF.

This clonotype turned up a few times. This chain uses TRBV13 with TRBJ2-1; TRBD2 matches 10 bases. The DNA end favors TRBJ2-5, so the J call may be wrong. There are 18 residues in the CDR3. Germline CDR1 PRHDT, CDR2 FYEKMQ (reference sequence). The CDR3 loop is CASSLGPGTSGNGETQYF. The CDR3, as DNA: TGTGCCAGCAGCTTAGGACCCGGCACTAGCGGGAATGGGGAGACCCAGTACTTC.

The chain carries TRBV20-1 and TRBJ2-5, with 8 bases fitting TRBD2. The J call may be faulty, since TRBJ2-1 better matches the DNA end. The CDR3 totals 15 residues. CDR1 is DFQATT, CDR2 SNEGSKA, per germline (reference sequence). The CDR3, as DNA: TGCAGTGCTAGAGTTGGGCGGGGGGATTTGAATGAGCAGTTCTTC. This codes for CSARVGRGDLNEQFF.

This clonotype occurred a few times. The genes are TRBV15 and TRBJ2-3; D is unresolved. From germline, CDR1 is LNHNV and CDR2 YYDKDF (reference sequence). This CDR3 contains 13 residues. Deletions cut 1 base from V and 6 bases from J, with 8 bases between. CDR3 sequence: CATSRVVADTQYF. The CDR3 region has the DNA TGTGCCACCAGCAGAGTTGTGGCGGATACGCAGTATTTT. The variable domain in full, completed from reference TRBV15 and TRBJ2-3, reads DAMVIQNPRYQVTQFGKPVTLSCSQTLNHNVMYWYQQKSSQAPKLLFHYYDKDFNNEADTPDNFQSRRPNTSFCFLDIRSPGLGDTAMYLCATSRVVADTQYFGPGTRLTVL.

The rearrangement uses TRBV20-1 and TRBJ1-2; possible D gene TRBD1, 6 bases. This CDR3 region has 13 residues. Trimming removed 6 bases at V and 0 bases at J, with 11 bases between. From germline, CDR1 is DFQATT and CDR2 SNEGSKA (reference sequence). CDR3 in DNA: TGCAGTGCGGAACAGGGTGCTAACTATGGCTACACCTTC. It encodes CSAEQGANYGYTF.

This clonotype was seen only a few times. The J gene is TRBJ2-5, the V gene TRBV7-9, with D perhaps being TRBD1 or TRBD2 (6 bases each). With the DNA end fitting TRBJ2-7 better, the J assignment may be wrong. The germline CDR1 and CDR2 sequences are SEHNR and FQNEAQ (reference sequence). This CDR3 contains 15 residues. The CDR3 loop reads CASSARGDRPGEQYF. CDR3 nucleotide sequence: TGTGCCAGCAGCGCAAGGGGGGATCGTCCAGGCGAGCAGTACTTC.

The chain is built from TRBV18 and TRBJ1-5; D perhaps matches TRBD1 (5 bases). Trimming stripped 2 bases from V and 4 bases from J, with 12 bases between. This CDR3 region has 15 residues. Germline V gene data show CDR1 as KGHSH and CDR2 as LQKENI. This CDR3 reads CASSPGVRENQPQHF. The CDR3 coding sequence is TGTGCCAGCTCACCAGGTGTCAGGGAGAATCAGCCCCAGCATTTT.

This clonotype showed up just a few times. The CDR3 DNA sequence: TGTGCCAGCAGATCTGGGGGAGCAAACATTCAGTACTTC. It specifies CASRSGGANIQYF. V and J are TRBV27 and TRBJ2-4, with D perhaps being TRBD1 or TRBD2 (5 bases each). The CDR3 extends over 13 amino acids. From germline, CDR1 is MNHEY and CDR2 SMNVEV (reference sequence). Trimming pared 6 bases from V and 6 bases from J, leaving 12 bases between.